This T cell receptor (beta chain) was recovered during a study of T cells in Graves' hyperthyroidism and ophthalmopathy. General study results and limits: The model anticipated ophthalmopathy a median approximately 6.6 months pre-onset. From stable hyperthyroidism, ophthalmopathy was set apart by a 13 V-J model. Most clonotypes expanded in thyroid above 0.001 were likewise present in blood.

The study enrolled patients aged 18 to 65 with newly diagnosed hyperthyroidism of under 2 months' duration. This clonotype has a single count. Its antigen is not identified. Amplification of TCR beta CDR3 regions was performed using RNA transcripts as template. HTBI primers were employed in a first-round RT-PCR of the TCR CDR3. TCRdb called the multiplex PCR reads again in MiXCR, with one record for every CDR3 protein. In the table there are just over 550,000 distinct CDR3 sequences, just over 45% of which are singletons. The V and J ends lost 4 bases and 11 bases respectively, with 15 bases between them. CDR1 is SGHAT, CDR2 FQNNGV, per germline. CDR3 length: 13 amino acids.

The gene calls are TRBV11-2 and TRBJ2-1; D not certain. The specimen sequenced was peripheral blood or thyroid tissue (not recorded which). The clonotype originates from a woman aged 18-29 years with Graves' hyperthyroidism. The CDR3 loop is CASSSLNSRQQFF. CDR3 DNA sequence: TGTGCCAGCAGCTCCCTAAATAGCAGACAGCAGTTCTTC. The variable domain in full, with the rest retrieved from reference TRBV11-2 and TRBJ2-1, is EAGVAQSPRYKIIEKRQSVAFWCNPISGHATLYWYQQILGQGPKLLIQFQNNGVVDDSQLPKDRFSAERLKGVDSTLKIQPAKLEDSAVYLCASSSLNSRQQFFGPGTRLTVL.